This record looks at one TCR beta chain sequence and its context. Its antigen is currently unknown. This record comes from a study of regulatory T cells in long-lasting Graves disease. On the study more broadly: Less than 3 months of antithyroid drugs had been taken by newly diagnosed Graves' patients.

The CDR3 runs 14 residues. The germline CDR1 and CDR2 sequences are LGHDT and YNNKEL (reference sequence). V shed 3 bases and J shed 7 bases, with 10 bases lying between them. Documented time point: newly diagnosed GD, antithyroid drugs for less than 3 months. PBMC RNA served as the TCR library source. Staff drew approximately 9.3 milliliters of peripheral blood into EDTA tubes. General observations from the study: Sampling was limited to peripheral blood rather than thyroid tissue. Persistent Graves' patients showed less TCR diversity than newly diagnosed patients showed.

Sequencing libraries for TCR beta were prepared with iRepertoire HTBI primers and Arm-PCR of CDR3 regions. TCRdb independently ran MiXCR on the multiplex PCR reads; one entry per CDR3 protein. The sample lists approximately 400,000 distinct CDR3 sequences, roughly 16% occurring once. The rearrangement uses TRBV3-1 and TRBJ1-6; D not certain. The sequencing used peripheral blood mononuclear cells (PBMCs), collected at new diagnosis, from a patient treated with antithyroid drugs. The sequence came from a female donor with Graves disease. The CDR3 region has the DNA TGTGCCAGCAGCCAGGGCCAAGGGAATTCACCCCTCCACTTT. Encoded protein: CASSQGQGNSPLHF.